The rows below give T cell receptor beta chains drawn from one sample of a study of shared clonotypes between healthy human individuals. Assay used: immunoSEQ multiplex PCR; TCRdb lists only in-frame clones, some missing. The profile covers roughly 2,500,000 clones, with 90% to 95% appearing a single time and around 0.4% taken by the ten largest. Sample: naive CD4+ T cells from PBMCs. These receptors originate from a young man in good health. Some clones in this sample may be carry-over from other donors' samples. Each CDR3 is given with its conserved first and last residue. A D gene is named only where the DNA matches it firmly. Clone size is stated in some rows and not others, as once, few, many or a class when expanded.

clone size: .; D gene: TRBD2; J gene: TRBJ2-7; V gene: TRBV9; CDR3 protein: CASSVGGGAWVQYF; CDR3 DNA: TGTGCCAGCAGCGTAGGCGGGGGGGCCTGGGTGCAGTACTTC
clone size: .; D gene: .; J gene: TRBJ2-3; V gene: TRBV18; CDR3 protein: CASSPFAQTSTDTQYF; CDR3 DNA: TGTGCCAGCTCACCATTCGCGCAGACTAGCACAGATACGCAGTATTTT
clone size: .; D gene: .; J gene: TRBJ2-3; V gene: TRBV5-8; CDR3 protein: CASSLGGSRDTQYF; CDR3 DNA: TGTGCCAGCAGCTTGGGGGGCTCCCGAGATACGCAGTATTTT
clone size: .; D gene: TRBD1; J gene: TRBJ1-2; V gene: TRBV5-4; CDR3 protein: CASSSRQGAQVYTF; CDR3 DNA: TGTGCCAGCAGCTCTCGACAGGGGGCGCAAGTCTACACCTTC
clone size: .; D gene: .; J gene: TRBJ2-3; V gene: TRBV5-1; CDR3 protein: CASSLRDGPTDTQYF; CDR3 DNA: TGCGCCAGCAGCTTGCGCGACGGACCCACAGATACGCAGTATTTT
clone size: .; D gene: TRBD1; J gene: TRBJ1-5; V gene: TRBV18; CDR3 protein: CASSPTGVNQPQHF; CDR3 DNA: TGTGCCAGCTCACCCACAGGGGTCAATCAGCCCCAGCATTTT
clone size: .; D gene: .; J gene: TRBJ2-7; V gene: TRBV7-3; CDR3 protein: CASSLDTSRGGQQYF; CDR3 DNA: TGTGCCAGCAGCTTAGATACGTCCAGGGGCGGACAGCAGTACTTC
clone size: .; D gene: .; J gene: TRBJ2-7; V gene: TRBV11-2; CDR3 protein: CASSPQRQIYEQYF; CDR3 DNA: TGTGCCAGCAGCCCACAGCGACAGATCTACGAGCAGTACTTC
clone size: .; D gene: .; J gene: TRBJ2-1; V gene: TRBV5-1; CDR3 protein: CASSSLGTDNEQFF; CDR3 DNA: TGCGCCAGCAGCTCACTCGGGACGGACAATGAGCAGTTCTTC
clone size: .; D gene: TRBD2; J gene: TRBJ2-7; V gene: TRBV6-6; CDR3 protein: CASRKPSGIGEQYF; CDR3 DNA: TGTGCCAGCAGAAAACCTAGCGGGATTGGAGAGCAGTACTTC
clone size: .; D gene: TRBD1; J gene: TRBJ1-1; V gene: TRBV5-1; CDR3 protein: CASSWTGGRDTEAFF; CDR3 DNA: TGCGCCAGCAGCTGGACAGGGGGCAGAGACACTGAAGCTTTCTTT
clone size: .; D gene: .; J gene: TRBJ2-1; V gene: TRBV5-1; CDR3 protein: CASSLLVAADEQFF; CDR3 DNA: TGCGCCAGCAGCTTGTTAGTAGCGGCGGATGAGCAGTTCTTC
clone size: .; D gene: TRBD1; J gene: TRBJ1-3; V gene: TRBV30; CDR3 protein: CAWSALQGANGNTIYF; CDR3 DNA: TGTGCCTGGAGTGCATTACAGGGGGCAAATGGAAACACCATATATTTT
clone size: .; D gene: .; J gene: TRBJ2-7; V gene: TRBV5-1; CDR3 protein: CASSLEGHLYEQYF; CDR3 DNA: TGCGCCAGCAGCTTGGAGGGACACCTGTACGAGCAGTACTTC
clone size: .; D gene: .; J gene: TRBJ1-5; V gene: TRBV6-5; CDR3 protein: CASRTFRGQPQHF; CDR3 DNA: TGTGCCAGCAGAACCTTCAGGGGACAGCCCCAGCATTTT
clone size: .; D gene: .; J gene: TRBJ2-2; V gene: TRBV27; CDR3 protein: CASSFWRSTGELFF; CDR3 DNA: TGTGCCAGCAGTTTTTGGCGGAGCACCGGGGAGCTGTTTTTT
clone size: .; D gene: TRBD1; J gene: TRBJ2-7; V gene: TRBV6-6; CDR3 protein: CASSTGQGQVEEQYF; CDR3 DNA: TGTGCCAGCAGTACCGGACAGGGACAGGTTGAGGAGCAGTACTTC
clone size: .; D gene: TRBD2; J gene: TRBJ2-5; V gene: TRBV15; CDR3 protein: CATSREGGSGAQYF; CDR3 DNA: TGTGCCACCAGCAGGGAGGGCGGGAGCGGGGCCCAGTACTTC
clone size: once; D gene: TRBD1; J gene: TRBJ2-7; V gene: TRBV5-1; CDR3 protein: CASSLYESDRVGYYEQYF; CDR3 DNA: TGCGCCAGCAGCTTATACGAGAGCGACAGGGTGGGATATTATGAGCAGTACTTC
clone size: .; D gene: .; J gene: TRBJ2-1; V gene: TRBV6-5; CDR3 protein: CASSYGRPYNEQFF; CDR3 DNA: TGTGCCAGCAGTTACGGGCGTCCTTACAATGAGCAGTTCTTC
clone size: .; D gene: TRBD2; J gene: TRBJ2-7; V gene: TRBV4-1; CDR3 protein: CASSQLAGGAHEQYF; CDR3 DNA: TGCGCCAGCAGCCAACTAGCGGGAGGAGCTCACGAGCAGTACTTC
clone size: .; D gene: TRBD1; J gene: TRBJ2-5; V gene: TRBV29-1; CDR3 protein: CSLMTGSETQYF; CDR3 DNA: TGCAGCCTAATGACAGGGTCAGAGACCCAGTACTTC
clone size: .; D gene: .; J gene: TRBJ1-5; V gene: TRBV2; CDR3 protein: CASSLGGSNQPQHF; CDR3 DNA: TGTGCCAGCAGCTTGGGAGGGAGCAATCAGCCCCAGCATTTT
clone size: once; D gene: TRBD2; J gene: TRBJ2-2; V gene: TRBV7-6; CDR3 protein: CASSFLAGTGELFF; CDR3 DNA: TGTGCCAGCAGCTTTCTAGCGGGGACCGGGGAGCTGTTTTTT
clone size: .; D gene: .; J gene: TRBJ2-1; V gene: TRBV6-6; CDR3 protein: CASSPDRAFGGQFF; CDR3 DNA: TGTGCCAGCAGCCCGGACAGAGCTTTTGGGGGGCAGTTCTTC
clone size: .; D gene: .; J gene: TRBJ2-7; V gene: TRBV28; CDR3 protein: CATLGAIGSYEQYF; CDR3 DNA: TGTGCCACCCTGGGAGCGATCGGCTCCTACGAGCAGTACTTC
clone size: .; D gene: TRBD1; J gene: TRBJ2-1; V gene: TRBV5-1; CDR3 protein: CASSLWTGSVQFF; CDR3 DNA: TGCGCCAGCAGCTTATGGACAGGGTCCGTGCAGTTCTTC
clone size: .; D gene: .; J gene: TRBJ1-2; V gene: TRBV6-1; CDR3 protein: CASSGFPGPYGYTF; CDR3 DNA: TGTGCCAGCAGTGGGTTCCCAGGGCCGTATGGCTACACCTTC
clone size: .; D gene: .; J gene: TRBJ2-5; V gene: TRBV5-1; CDR3 protein: CASSYTPQETQYF; CDR3 DNA: TGCGCCAGCAGCTACACGCCCCAAGAGACCCAGTACTTC
clone size: .; D gene: .; J gene: TRBJ2-3; V gene: TRBV5-1; CDR3 protein: CASKQGADTQYF; CDR3 DNA: TGCGCCAGCAAACAGGGCGCAGATACGCAGTATTTT
clone size: .; D gene: .; J gene: TRBJ2-3; V gene: TRBV19; CDR3 protein: CASSSGSGTSTDTQYF; CDR3 DNA: TGTGCCAGTAGTAGTGGGTCAGGGACTAGCACAGATACGCAGTATTTT
clone size: .; D gene: .; J gene: TRBJ2-1; V gene: TRBV21-1; CDR3 protein: CASTVSGTGDLIAGFSLYNEQFF; CDR3 DNA: TGTGCCAGCACGGTTTCCGGGACAGGGGACCTTATCGCGGGGTTCTCTCTGTACAATGAGCAGTTCTTC
clone size: .; D gene: .; J gene: TRBJ2-5; V gene: TRBV28; CDR3 protein: CASSFQVPKTQYF; CDR3 DNA: TGTGCCAGCAGTTTTCAGGTCCCGAAGACCCAGTACTTC
clone size: .; D gene: .; J gene: TRBJ2-7; V gene: TRBV7-2; CDR3 protein: CASSSARGTQEQYF; CDR3 DNA: TGTGCCAGCAGCTCGGCGAGGGGAACTCAAGAGCAGTACTTC
clone size: .; D gene: TRBD1; J gene: TRBJ2-3; V gene: TRBV6-5; CDR3 protein: CASSTWTGGTDTQYF; CDR3 DNA: TGTGCCAGCAGCACTTGGACAGGGGGAACAGATACGCAGTATTTT
clone size: .; D gene: .; J gene: TRBJ2-7; V gene: TRBV9; CDR3 protein: CASSVGGSSYEQYF; CDR3 DNA: TGTGCCAGCAGCGTAGGCGGAAGCTCCTACGAGCAGTACTTC
clone size: .; D gene: TRBD1; J gene: TRBJ2-7; V gene: TRBV4-3; CDR3 protein: CASSLTGSYEQYF; CDR3 DNA: TGCGCCAGCAGCCTGACAGGGAGCTACGAGCAGTACTTC
clone size: once; D gene: .; J gene: TRBJ2-2; V gene: TRBV5-5; CDR3 protein: CASSLIGGPTGELFF; CDR3 DNA: TGTGCCAGCAGCTTGATCGGGGGGCCCACCGGGGAGCTGTTTTTT
clone size: .; D gene: .; J gene: TRBJ1-4; V gene: TRBV25-1; CDR3 protein: CASSLREKLFF; CDR3 DNA: TGTGCCAGCTCTTTGCGGGAAAAACTGTTTTTT
clone size: .; D gene: .; J gene: TRBJ1-1; V gene: TRBV5-1; CDR3 protein: CASNEGSLKNTEAFF; CDR3 DNA: TGCGCCAGCAATGAGGGTTCCCTCAAGAACACTGAAGCTTTCTTT
clone size: .; D gene: .; J gene: TRBJ2-7; V gene: TRBV28; CDR3 protein: CASSLSGREQYF; CDR3 DNA: TGTGCCAGCAGTTTATCAGGGCGCGAGCAGTACTTC
clone size: .; D gene: .; J gene: TRBJ2-7; V gene: TRBV28; CDR3 protein: CASSSWTVGPYEQYF; CDR3 DNA: TGTGCCAGCAGTTCGTGGACAGTGGGGCCCTACGAGCAGTACTTC
clone size: .; D gene: TRBD2; J gene: TRBJ2-2; V gene: TRBV6-5; CDR3 protein: CASSPQAGITGELFF; CDR3 DNA: TGTGCCAGCAGTCCCCAAGCGGGAATCACCGGGGAGCTGTTTTTT
clone size: .; D gene: .; J gene: TRBJ2-1; V gene: TRBV6-5; CDR3 protein: CASSYAHGTPDEQFF; CDR3 DNA: TGTGCCAGCAGTTACGCGCACGGGACCCCCGACGAGCAGTTCTTC
clone size: once; D gene: TRBD2; J gene: TRBJ2-5; V gene: TRBV6-1; CDR3 protein: CASSATLTSGRETQYF; CDR3 DNA: TGTGCCAGCAGTGCCACGCTGACTAGCGGGAGGGAGACCCAGTACTTC
clone size: .; D gene: .; J gene: TRBJ1-3; V gene: TRBV6-5; CDR3 protein: CASSYVGGNTIYF; CDR3 DNA: TGTGCCAGCAGTTACGTGGGTGGAAACACCATATATTTT
clone size: .; D gene: TRBD1; J gene: TRBJ2-2; V gene: TRBV25-1; CDR3 protein: CASSGQGVTGELFF; CDR3 DNA: TGTGCCAGCAGTGGACAGGGGGTGACCGGGGAGCTGTTTTTT
clone size: once; D gene: .; J gene: TRBJ2-5; V gene: TRBV5-4; CDR3 protein: CASSFGAEETQYF; CDR3 DNA: TGTGCCAGCAGCTTTGGGGCAGAAGAGACCCAGTACTTC
clone size: .; D gene: .; J gene: TRBJ2-5; V gene: TRBV5-1; CDR3 protein: CASSLNPLVAETQYF; CDR3 DNA: TGCGCCAGCAGCTTGAACCCCCTAGTGGCGGAGACCCAGTACTTC
clone size: .; D gene: TRBD2; J gene: TRBJ2-3; V gene: TRBV12-5; CDR3 protein: CASGLTSGMSTDTQYF; CDR3 DNA: TGTGCTAGTGGTTTGACTAGCGGGATGTCCACAGATACGCAGTATTTT
clone size: .; D gene: .; J gene: TRBJ2-2; V gene: TRBV7-3; CDR3 protein: CASSLGWTGELFF; CDR3 DNA: TGTGCCAGCAGCTTAGGTTGGACCGGGGAGCTGTTTTTT
clone size: .; D gene: .; J gene: TRBJ2-7; V gene: TRBV5-1; CDR3 protein: CASRPRDGGSYEQYF; CDR3 DNA: TGCGCCAGCAGGCCCCGGGACGGCGGATCCTACGAGCAGTACTTC
clone size: few; D gene: .; J gene: TRBJ1-2; V gene: TRBV28; CDR3 protein: CASSPRQYGYTF; CDR3 DNA: TGTGCCAGCAGTCCCCGACAGTACGGCTACACCTTC
clone size: few; D gene: .; J gene: TRBJ1-1; V gene: TRBV10-3; CDR3 protein: CAISVSGSGAEAFF; CDR3 DNA: TGTGCCATCAGTGTCAGTGGTAGTGGGGCTGAAGCTTTCTTT
clone size: .; D gene: TRBD2; J gene: TRBJ2-1; V gene: TRBV7-3; CDR3 protein: CANSSGSYNEQFF; CDR3 DNA: TGTGCCAACTCTAGCGGAAGCTACAATGAGCAGTTCTTC
clone size: .; D gene: .; J gene: TRBJ1-5; V gene: TRBV6-6; CDR3 protein: CASSYSSGRAGQPQHF; CDR3 DNA: TGTGCCAGCAGTTACTCGAGTGGGAGGGCAGGGCAGCCCCAGCATTTT
clone size: .; D gene: .; J gene: TRBJ1-3; V gene: TRBV19; CDR3 protein: CASSIDRGAISGNTIYF; CDR3 DNA: TGTGCCAGTAGTATAGATCGAGGAGCTATCTCTGGAAACACCATATATTTT
clone size: .; D gene: TRBD1; J gene: TRBJ2-7; V gene: TRBV28; CDR3 protein: CASSFFGTGGYEQYF; CDR3 DNA: TGTGCCAGCAGTTTTTTCGGGACAGGGGGGTACGAGCAGTACTTC